The TCR beta chain described here comes from a study of blood T cells in healthy people across ages (dated by TCRdb to the mid-2010s). A note on the overall study: In model experiments, template switching captured about one uniquely barcoded TCR beta cDNA molecule for every two T cells. Using deep sequencing normalized with unique cDNA molecular identifiers, the study measured how TCR beta repertoire diversity changes with age. The donors were divided into four age groups: young (average 16 years), middle-aged (roughly 40), aged (about 61) and long-lived (about 84). To avoid experimental bias, donors of different ages were spread randomly across the sequencing lanes. Using the same blood draw, the study looked at two additional independent replicas of 1 million unique cDNA reads for two donors, one aged 18 to 30 and the other aged 80 or older. On the study overall, not on this receptor specifically: The percentage of naive T cells measured by flow cytometry correlated strongly with observed TCR beta diversity. Because profiling used bulk unsorted PBMCs, naive and antigen-experienced compartments could not be compared conclusively. Observed TCR beta diversity per million T cells fell roughly linearly with age, and a significant reduction was already apparent by age roughly 41. Because the CMV infection status of the donors was unknown, age-related changes in expanded clonotypes may potentially have been confounded. The long-lived group showed more naive CD4+ T cells, fewer expanded clones and increased TCR diversity than the aged group, suggesting age selection. Estimates of total diversity from one million sequenced T cells were regarded as lower bounds and underestimates.

The library was obtained by 5' RACE. Sequenced on an Illumina HiSeq 2500. A second roughly 7 to 12 cycle PCR used a sample-barcoded 5' primer and a J-beta primer mix. Each TCR beta cDNA molecule received a unique molecular identifier from a template-switch 5' adaptor carrying 12 random nucleotides. Each sample yielded at least 3 million CDR3-containing paired-end reads. First-strand cDNA synthesis was performed from all RNA using the Mint cDNA synthesis kit, with priming by a TRBC-specific oligonucleotide. Following uracil-DNA glycosylase treatment, all cDNA underwent a first 18-cycle PCR with the universal primers M1SS and BC2_uni_R. As for the original processing: Normalization of each sample was performed by random selection of 1 million high-quality reads, each carrying a distinct molecular identifier. Reads with shared molecular identifiers were discarded instead of being binned into consensus sequences. MiTCR, with a Q25 quality threshold and the strictest error-elimination algorithm, was used for CDR3 identification, clonotype clustering and error correction. A nonparametric unseen species model with Euler transformation was used to estimate lower-bound total TCR beta diversity. TCRdb redid the processing of the public reads, applying fastp at Q25 and MiXCR, and retained in-frame beta chains. Rows with one shared CDR3 protein collapse into an entry with the most common genes and DNA. What appears here as the V and J calls and clone size reflects TCRdb's work, not the paper's. Counted in this sample were fewer than 1,000,000 distinct CDR3 sequences; 40% to 50% of them appeared once. About a fifth of the sample goes to the ten largest clones.

Systemically healthy Caucasian individuals from Russia, some 40 in total and aged roughly 6 to 95 years, were included as donors. About 10 milliliters of peripheral blood were collected from each donor into EDTA-treated Vacutainer tubes. Ficoll-Paque density-gradient centrifugation was used to isolate PBMCs, with at least 7 million obtained per sample. Total RNA, at least 5.5 micrograms per sample, was extracted from PBMCs with Trizol reagent. For every donor, an aliquot of PBMCs went through flow cytometry to measure the percentages of naive CD45RAhigh/CD27high T cells. A word on this clonotype: Its antigen remains undetermined. One base away there is no much larger clone; base qualities are not given.

Trimming takes 5 bases from V and 5 bases from J, and the germline ends sit 15 bases apart. CDR1 MDHEN and CDR2 SYDVKM are derived from the germline V gene. The CDR3 goes from the cysteine to the phenylalanine over 14 residues. Here the CDR3 DNA is all that survives: 42 bases in frame from base 1. Sequencing was performed on blood. Here the chain combines TRBV28 and TRBJ1-1, with the identity of the D gene unclear. This clonotype originated in a man aged 55 to 70 in good health. The sequenced DNA: TGTGCCAGCAGTCAGTCACCACGATGGACTGAAGCTTTCTTT. It translates as CASSQSPRWTEAFF.